The entry below gives a single T cell receptor beta chain sequence along with its context. Profiled with immunoSEQ multiplex PCR; TCRdb holds only in-frame clones, not every one. This table holds about 210,000 clones, 70% to 90% found once. This sample is drawn from a study of blood T cell repertoires in COVID-19. Overall study context: Sites across the United States, Italy and Spain contributed samples from acute and convalescent COVID-19.

The CDR3 length is 15 residues. V lost 5 bases, J lost 0 bases, and 6 bases stayed unmatched. Germline CDR1 SEHNR, CDR2 FQNEAQ (reference sequence). This chain connects TRBV7-9 to TRBJ1-1, with 7 bases identical to TRBD1. The sequenced sample consisted of peripheral blood. This clonotype originated in a woman in her thirties or forties with acute or convalescent COVID-19. CDR3 bases: TGTGCCAGCAGCACTGGACAGGCCATGAACACTGAAGCTTTCTTT. It specifies CASSTGQAMNTEAFF.